Listed below are T cell receptor beta chains from one sample, sequenced in a study of blood T cell repertoires in COVID-19. Produced via immunoSEQ multiplex PCR; TCRdb's table is partial and in-frame only. The table lists roughly 30,000 clones, roughly 90% of them singletons. The material sequenced was peripheral blood. Receptor source: a man aged 60 to 69 with COVID-19, enrolled during active disease. CDR3s leave out the opening cysteine and the closing phenylalanine or tryptophan. Each record gives: V gene, J gene, CDR3 length, CDR3 protein.

>TRBV5-6|TRBJ2-6|16
ASSLTGDPLSGANVLT
>TRBV3-1/TRBV3-2|TRBJ2-1|13
ASSRGGARYNEQF
>TRBV19|TRBJ2-2|16
ASSRGRGRKAYTGELF
>TRBV19|TRBJ2-7|11
ASSETGAYEQY
>TRBV5-5|TRBJ2-3|12
ASSLGTGTDTQY
>TRBV29-1|TRBJ1-5|11
SVGGQRAQPQH
>TRBV6-5|TRBJ2-1|13
ASTPLAGGGSEQF
>TRBV5-4|TRBJ2-1|13
ASSPDGGAYNEQF
>TRBV19|TRBJ1-1|11
ASSTGLNTEAF
>TRBV19|TRBJ1-1|11
ATQGHPNTEAF
>TRBV9|TRBJ2-2|11
ASSGVLAGELF
>TRBV4-3|TRBJ2-1|12
ASSQGLAGGEQF
>TRBV29-1|TRBJ1-2|14
SVLRGGAGLLYGYT
>TRBV29-1|TRBJ1-2|12
SVEEQGKNYGYT
>TRBV3-1/TRBV3-2|TRBJ2-7|11
ASSQVGHYEQY
>TRBV2|TRBJ2-2|15
ASGTSGGTVNTGELF
>TRBV6-2/TRBV6-3|TRBJ1-2|11
ASSYMRNYGYT
>TRBV28|TRBJ1-1|12
ASSLISDRGWAF
>TRBV18|TRBJ1-1|15
ASSPYVADRGNTEAF
>TRBV9|TRBJ2-2|12
ATPPQENTGELF
>TRBV2|TRBJ2-7|11
ASSNRGINEQY
>TRBV10-2|TRBJ1-5|14
ASSGWGRGSNQPQH
>TRBV5-1|TRBJ2-3|11
ASSLDITDTQY
>TRBV5-6|TRBJ1-5|13
ASSFGGVSNQPQH
>TRBV7-2|TRBJ1-2|11
ASSFQGSYGYT
>TRBV24-1|TRBJ1-1|11
ATSKTGDTEAF
>TRBV7-8|TRBJ2-1|11
ASSLGPIYEQF
>TRBV12-3/TRBV12-4|TRBJ1-1|11
ASSLRANTEAF